A single sample is the source of the 16 T cell receptor beta chains below, sequenced in a study of T cells in Graves' hyperthyroidism and ophthalmopathy. There were TCR beta CDR3 regions amplified from RNA transcripts. The HTBI primer set drove a first-round RT-PCR of the TCR CDR3. TCRdb re-called the multiplex PCR reads through MiXCR, storing one row per CDR3 protein. The sample yields 340,000 or so distinct CDR3 sequences, around 20% seen once. Sequencing input: blood. These receptors originate from a woman in her forties or fifties with Graves' hyperthyroidism.

This clonotype was picked up many times. CDR3 nucleotide sequence: TGTGCCTGGAGTTTTATTAAGGATGAGCAGTTCTTC. Translation gives CAWSFIKDEQFF. This sequence joins TRBV30 and TRBJ2-1; D not resolved. The CDR3 runs 12 residues. The V end was cut by 2 bases, the J end by 8 bases, with 10 bases between. Germline V gene sequence: CDR1 GTSNPN, CDR2 SVGIG (reference sequence).

There are many counts of this clonotype. The chain uses TRBV20-1 and TRBJ2-3; 9 bases map to TRBD1. Germline lookup yields CDR1 DFQATT and CDR2 SNEGSKA (reference sequence). This CDR3 is built from 15 residues. Trimming at V came to 6 bases and at J to 0 bases, leaving 7 bases not matched to a gene. CDR3 in DNA: TGCAGTGCATCGGACAGGGGCTCTAGCACAGATACGCAGTATTTT. Translated: CSASDRGSSTDTQYF.

The sample holds a few counts of this clonotype. This sequence joins TRBV19 and TRBJ1-4; the D is unclear. V lost 7 bases, J lost 8 bases, and 23 bases lay in between. CDR3 length equals 16 residues. Germline-derived CDR1 and CDR2 are LNHDA and SQIVND (reference sequence). The CDR3 DNA sequence: TGTGCCAGTACCTCCCCCTCGAGGGTGCCTCGGGAAAAACTGTTTTTT. This encodes CASTSPSRVPREKLFF.

Only a few counts were recorded for this clonotype. This sequence joins TRBV4-2 and TRBJ2-5, with 8 bases fitting TRBD2. CDR3 length: 16 residues. Unmatched junction bases numbered 7, after V lost 0 bases and J lost 4 bases. Germline lookup yields CDR1 LGHNA and CDR2 YNFKEQ. DNA for the CDR3: TGTGCCAGCAGCCAAGATTCCGGACTAGCCGCAGAGACCCAGTACTTC. As protein: CASSQDSGLAAETQYF.

This clonotype was recorded many times. CDR3 bases: TGCAGCGTTGTTGGGAATAACTATGGCTACACCTTC. This translates into CSVVGNNYGYTF. The chain has TRBV29-1 and TRBJ1-2; D gene unclear. Trimming pared 4 bases from V and 1 base from J, leaving 7 bases between. There are 12 residues in the CDR3. In germline, CDR1 is SQVTM, CDR2 ANQGSEA. The full variable domain, completed using reference TRBV29-1 and TRBJ1-2, is SAVISQKPSRDICQRGTSLTIQCQVDSQVTMMFWYRQQPGQSLTLIATANQGSEATYESGFVIDKFPISRPNLTFSTLTVSNMSPEDSSIYLCSVVGNNYGYTFGSGTRLTVV.

As to this clonotype: A read error may explain this, as a much larger clone is one base away. The V and J genes are TRBV28 and TRBJ2-7; D possibly corresponds to TRBD1 (6 bases). This CDR3 is 12 amino acids long. Deletions cut 6 bases from V and 3 bases from J, with 9 bases between. The germline gives CDR1 MDHEN, CDR2 SYDVKM. The CDR3 loop is CASRQGVYEQYF. In DNA form, the CDR3 reads TGTGCCAGCAGACAGGGAGTCTACGAGCAGTACTTC. Combining the CDR3 with reference TRBV28 and TRBJ2-7 gives the whole variable domain DVKVTQSSRYLVKRTGEKVFLECVQDMDHENMFWYRQDPGLGLRLIYFSYDVKMKEKGDIPEGYSVSREKKERFSLILESASTNQTSMYLCASRQGVYEQYFGPGTRLTVT.

The table lists this clonotype with many counts. The chain is built from TRBV19 and TRBJ1-1, with D possibly TRBD1 on 6 matching bases. Germline CDR1 LNHDA, CDR2 SQIVND (reference sequence). The CDR3 loop spans 15 amino acids. Trimming shortened V by 2 bases and J by 3 bases, and 13 bases separated the two germline ends. The CDR3 nucleotides are TGTGCCAGTAGTATATTGGGGGGGGGCGACACTGAAGCTTTCTTT. It is translated as CASSILGGGDTEAFF.

The J gene is TRBJ1-5, the V gene TRBV4-1; D unresolved. The CDR3 extends over 17 amino acids. V lost 0 bases and J lost 1, with 13 bases in between. Germline values: CDR1 MGHRA, CDR2 YSYEKL. CDR3 protein: CASSQDFSPRSNQPQHF. The CDR3 coding sequence is TGCGCCAGCAGCCAAGATTTCTCGCCGCGCAGCAATCAGCCCCAGCATTTT.

The chain uses TRBV19 and TRBJ2-1; a weak D match, TRBD2 (6 bases). V was trimmed by 3 bases and J by 9 bases, leaving 9 bases between them. CDR1 LNHDA and CDR2 SQIVND come from the germline V gene (reference sequence). This CDR3 spans 12 amino acids. The CDR3 nucleotides read TGTGCCAGTAGTATGGTGGGGGGTGAGCAGTTCTTC. It is translated as CASSMVGGEQFF.

V and J are TRBV2 and TRBJ2-3; no reliable D call. Germline V gives CDR1 SNHLY, CDR2 FYNNEI. V lost 6 bases, J lost 2 bases, and 18 bases lay in between. This CDR3 spans 16 amino acids. CDR3 protein: CASSARKGPHTDTQYF. The CDR3 region has the DNA TGTGCCAGCAGCGCTCGAAAAGGACCACACACAGATACGCAGTATTTT.

The V gene is TRBV7-3, the J gene TRBJ2-7; a possible D gene is TRBD2 (6 bases). V was cut by 1 base and J by 5 bases, with 15 bases left in between. The CDR3 consists of 15 residues. From germline, CDR1 is SGHTA and CDR2 FQGTGA. The CDR3 sequence is CASSLSSGPGDEQYF. CDR3 bases: TGTGCCAGCAGCTTAAGCAGTGGGCCGGGGGACGAGCAGTACTTC.

The chain is built from TRBV4-2 and TRBJ2-3; 9 nucleotides agree with TRBD2. The V segment lost 3 bases and the J segment 5 bases; nucleotides outside the gene matches: 9. Germline CDR1 reads LGHNA; CDR2 reads YNFKEQ. CDR3 length: 16 amino acids. CDR3 loop: CASSQQSSGSGDTQYF. CDR3 nucleotide sequence: TGTGCCAGCAGCCAGCAGAGTAGCGGGAGTGGAGATACGCAGTATTTT.

The rearrangement uses TRBV19 and TRBJ2-1, with 16 positions matching TRBD2. Germline CDR1 is LNHDA and CDR2 is SQIVND (reference sequence). The CDR3 contains 18 residues. With 3 bases clipped from V and 9 bases from J, the junction kept 11 bases outside the gene matches. The CDR3 bases are TGTGCCAGTAGTATTAGGATCGGGACTAGCGGGAGGGTTCCTGAGCAGTTCTTC. It codes for CASSIRIGTSGRVPEQFF. The full variable domain, with the rest looked up from reference TRBV19 and TRBJ2-1, is DGGITQSPKYLFRKEGQNVTLSCEQNLNHDAMYWYRQDPGQGLRLIYYSQIVNDFQKGDIAEGYSVSREKKESFPLTVTSAQKNPTAFYLCASSIRIGTSGRVPEQFFGPGTRLTVL.

This chain connects TRBV12-3 or TRBV12-4 to TRBJ2-7, with TRBD2 identical over 10 bases. CDR3 length equals 15 residues. Unmatched junction bases numbered 6, after V lost 6 bases and J lost 1 base. CDR3 loop: CASSRSGRGSYEQYF. CDR3 bases: TGTGCCAGCAGCCGGAGCGGGAGGGGGTCCTACGAGCAGTACTTC.

Ten or more counts support this clonotype. This chain connects TRBV20-1 to TRBJ1-6, with 9 bases aligning to TRBD1. V was clipped by 6 bases and J by 6 bases; unmatched bases: 6. Germline CDR1 is DFQATT and CDR2 is SNEGSKA (reference sequence). This CDR3 region has 14 residues. The CDR3 nucleotides read TGCAGTGCAGATGGACAGGGGTTTAATTCACCCCTCCACTTT. Translated, it gives CSADGQGFNSPLHF.

Many counts were recorded for this clonotype. This chain connects TRBV6-1 to TRBJ2-7; maybe TRBD1 (6 bases). Trimming removed 3 bases from V and 3 bases from J, with 9 bases in between. This CDR3 has 13 amino acids. Germline V gives CDR1 MNHNS, CDR2 SASEGT. The CDR3 sequence: CASSEDRYYEQYF. For the CDR3, the DNA is TGTGCCAGCAGTGAGGACAGATACTACGAGCAGTACTTC.